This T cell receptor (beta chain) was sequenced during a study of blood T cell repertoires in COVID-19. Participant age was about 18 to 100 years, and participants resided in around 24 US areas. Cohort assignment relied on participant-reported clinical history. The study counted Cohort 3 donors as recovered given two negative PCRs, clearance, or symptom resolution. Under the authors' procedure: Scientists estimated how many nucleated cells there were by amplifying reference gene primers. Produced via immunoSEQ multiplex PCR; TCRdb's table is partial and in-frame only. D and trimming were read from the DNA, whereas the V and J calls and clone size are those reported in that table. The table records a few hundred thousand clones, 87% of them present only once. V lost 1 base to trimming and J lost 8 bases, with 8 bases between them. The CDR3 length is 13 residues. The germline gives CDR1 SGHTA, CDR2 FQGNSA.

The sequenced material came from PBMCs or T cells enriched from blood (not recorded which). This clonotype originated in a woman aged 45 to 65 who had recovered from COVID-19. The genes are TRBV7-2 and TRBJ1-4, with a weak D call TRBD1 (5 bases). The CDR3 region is CASSLGGVEKLFF. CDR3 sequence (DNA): TGTGCCAGCAGCTTAGGGGGGGTAGAAAAACTGTTTTTT. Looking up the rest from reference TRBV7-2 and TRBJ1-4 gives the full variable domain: GAGVSQSPSNKVTEKGKDVELRCDPISGHTALYWYRQSLGQGLEFLIYFQGNSAPDKSGLPSDRFSAERTGGSVSTLTIQRTQQEDSAVYLCASSLGGVEKLFFGSGTQLSVL.